This T cell receptor (beta chain) was identified in a study of cytomegalovirus exposure and HLA in healthy donors. The V and J ends lost 1 base and 9 bases, in that order; junction bases with no gene match: 7. There are 15 residues in the CDR3. Germline CDR1 reads SGHTA; CDR2 reads FQGNSA. As for this clone: Its antigen is unidentified.

The PCR was carried out with 60 Vbeta primers and 13 Jbeta primers. This table comes from immunoSEQ multiplex PCR, and its TCRdb copy is limited to in-frame clones, with some not included. The sample records some 150,000 clones, 84% being singletons. Study-wide points: Immune exposure was documented only through CMV serostatus.

This chain uses TRBV7-2 with TRBJ2-1; 9 bases fit TRBD2. Sequencing was done on a sample of PBMCs. The TCR comes from a boy between 2 and 15 years old in good health and CMV-seronegative. CDR3 nucleotides: TGTGCCAGCAGCTTAGGGGGACTAGCCTTTACTGAGCAGTTCTTC. Translation gives CASSLGGLAFTEQFF.